This T cell receptor beta chain appears in the sequencing data of a study of cytomegalovirus exposure and HLA in healthy donors. Looking at the study overall: Researchers previously reported finding some 110 million unique TCR beta sequences from around 200 million T cells.

Vbeta (60) and Jbeta (13) primers were used in the PCR. The repertoire was sequenced with immunoSEQ multiplex PCR; TCRdb's copy has only in-frame clones and lacks some. The sample records roughly 34,000 clones, less than 75% being singletons. The germline V and J ends were trimmed by 4 bases and 7 bases, with 11 bases remaining between them. There are 12 residues in the CDR3. Germline-derived CDR1 and CDR2 are SGHRS and YFSETQ. This chain uses TRBV5-1 with TRBJ1-1, with a possible D match to TRBD1 (6 bases). The specimen sequenced was PBMCs. The receptor was isolated from a middle-aged man in good health and CMV-seropositive. CDR3: CASSPGTFEAFF. The CDR3 nucleotides read TGCGCCAGCAGCCCAGGGACATTTGAAGCTTTCTTT.